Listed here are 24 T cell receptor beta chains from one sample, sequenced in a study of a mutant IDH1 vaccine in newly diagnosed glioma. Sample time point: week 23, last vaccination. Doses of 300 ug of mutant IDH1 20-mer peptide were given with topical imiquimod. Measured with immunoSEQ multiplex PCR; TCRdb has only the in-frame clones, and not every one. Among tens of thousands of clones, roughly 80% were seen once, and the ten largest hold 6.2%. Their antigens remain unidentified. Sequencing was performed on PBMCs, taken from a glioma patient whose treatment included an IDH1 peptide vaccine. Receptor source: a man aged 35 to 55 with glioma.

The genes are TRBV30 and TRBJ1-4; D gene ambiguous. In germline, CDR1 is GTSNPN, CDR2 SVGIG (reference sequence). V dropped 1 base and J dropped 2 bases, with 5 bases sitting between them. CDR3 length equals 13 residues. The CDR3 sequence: CAWSADTNEKLFF. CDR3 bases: TGTGCCTGGAGTGCGGATACTAATGAAAAACTGTTTTTT.

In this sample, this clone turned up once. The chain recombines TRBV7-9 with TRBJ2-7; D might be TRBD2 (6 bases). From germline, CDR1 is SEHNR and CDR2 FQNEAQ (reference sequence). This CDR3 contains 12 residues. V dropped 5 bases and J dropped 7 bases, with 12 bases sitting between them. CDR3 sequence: CASSQWGVEQYF. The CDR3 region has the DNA TGTGCCAGCAGCCAATGGGGGGTAGAGCAGTACTTC. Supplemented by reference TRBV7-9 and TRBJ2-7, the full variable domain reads DTGVSQNPRHKITKRGQNVTFRCDPISEHNRLYWYRQTLGQGPEFLTYFQNEAQLEKSRLLSDRFSAERPKGSFSTLEIQRTEQGDSAMYLCASSQWGVEQYFGPGTRLTVT.

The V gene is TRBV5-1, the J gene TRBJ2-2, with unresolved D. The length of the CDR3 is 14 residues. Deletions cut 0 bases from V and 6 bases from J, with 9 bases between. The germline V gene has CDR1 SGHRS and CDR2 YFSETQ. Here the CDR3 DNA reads TGCGCCAGCAGCTTGGACGTAGCCGCCGGGGAGCTGTTTTTT. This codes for CASSLDVAAGELFF.

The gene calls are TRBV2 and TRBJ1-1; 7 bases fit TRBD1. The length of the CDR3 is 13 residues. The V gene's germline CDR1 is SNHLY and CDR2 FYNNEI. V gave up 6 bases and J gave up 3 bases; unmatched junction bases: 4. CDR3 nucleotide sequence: TGTGCCAGCAGCCAGGGGGTTTACACTGAAGCTTTCTTT. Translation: CASSQGVYTEAFF.

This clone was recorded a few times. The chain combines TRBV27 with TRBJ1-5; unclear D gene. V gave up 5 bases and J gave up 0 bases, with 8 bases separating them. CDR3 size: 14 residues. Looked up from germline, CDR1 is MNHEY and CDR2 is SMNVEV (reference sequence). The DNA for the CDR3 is TGTGCCAGCAGTGGTGGGGATAGCAATCAGCCCCAGCATTTT. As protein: CASSGGDSNQPQHF.

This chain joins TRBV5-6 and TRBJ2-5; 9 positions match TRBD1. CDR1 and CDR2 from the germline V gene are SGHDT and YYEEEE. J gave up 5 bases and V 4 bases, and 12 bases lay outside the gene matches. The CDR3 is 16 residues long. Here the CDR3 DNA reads TGTGCCAGCAGCCTACCCGGGACAGGGCCCGGCGAGACCCAGTACTTC. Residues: CASSLPGTGPGETQYF. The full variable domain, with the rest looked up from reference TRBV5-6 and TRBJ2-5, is DAGVTQSPTHLIKTRGQQVTLRCSPKSGHDTVSWYQQALGQGPQFIFQYYEEEERQRGNFPDRFSGHQFPNYSSELNVNALLLGDSALYLCASSLPGTGPGETQYFGPGTRLLVL.

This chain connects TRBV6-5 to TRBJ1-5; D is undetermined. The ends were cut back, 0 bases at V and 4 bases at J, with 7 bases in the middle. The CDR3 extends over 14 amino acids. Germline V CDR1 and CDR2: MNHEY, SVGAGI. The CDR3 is CASSYSARNQPQHF. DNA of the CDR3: TGTGCCAGCAGTTACTCGGCCCGGAATCAGCCCCAGCATTTT.

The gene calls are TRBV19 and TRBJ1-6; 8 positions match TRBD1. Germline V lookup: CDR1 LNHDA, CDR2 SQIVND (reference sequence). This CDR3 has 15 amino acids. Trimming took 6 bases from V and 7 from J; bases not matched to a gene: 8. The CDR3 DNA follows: TGTGCCAGTAGGAGCGGGACAGGAGGGAATTCACCCCTCCACTTT. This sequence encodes CASRSGTGGNSPLHF.

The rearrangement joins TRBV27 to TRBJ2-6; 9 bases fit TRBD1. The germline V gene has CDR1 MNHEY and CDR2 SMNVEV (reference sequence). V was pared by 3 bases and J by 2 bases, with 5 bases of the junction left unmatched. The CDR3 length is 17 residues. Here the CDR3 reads CASSLVQGATGANVLTF. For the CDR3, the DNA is TGTGCCAGCAGTTTGGTACAGGGGGCTACTGGGGCCAACGTCCTGACTTTC.

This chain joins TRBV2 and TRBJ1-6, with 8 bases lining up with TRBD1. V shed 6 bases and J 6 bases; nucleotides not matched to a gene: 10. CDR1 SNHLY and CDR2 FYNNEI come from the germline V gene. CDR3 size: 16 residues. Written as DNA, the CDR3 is TGTGCCAGCAGAGCAAAGTTGGGACAGGCTAATTCACCCCTCCACTTT. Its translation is CASRAKLGQANSPLHF. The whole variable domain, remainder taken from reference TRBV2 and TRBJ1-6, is EPEVTQTPSHQVTQMGQEVILRCVPISNHLYFYWYRQILGQKVEFLVSFYNNEISEKSEIFDDQFSVERPDGSNFTLKIRSTKLEDSAMYFCASRAKLGQANSPLHFGNGTRLTVT.

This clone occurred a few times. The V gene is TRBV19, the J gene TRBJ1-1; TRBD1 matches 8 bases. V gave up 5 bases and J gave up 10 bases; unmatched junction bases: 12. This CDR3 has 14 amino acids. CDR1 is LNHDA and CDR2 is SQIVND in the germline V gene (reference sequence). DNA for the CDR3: TGTGCCAGTAGTGCCCAGACAGGGGTCGGTCCAGCTTTCTTT. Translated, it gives CASSAQTGVGPAFF. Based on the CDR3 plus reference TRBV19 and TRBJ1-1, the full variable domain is DGGITQSPKYLFRKEGQNVTLSCEQNLNHDAMYWYRQDPGQGLRLIYYSQIVNDFQKGDIAEGYSVSREKKESFPLTVTSAQKNPTAFYLCASSAQTGVGPAFFGQGTRLTVV.

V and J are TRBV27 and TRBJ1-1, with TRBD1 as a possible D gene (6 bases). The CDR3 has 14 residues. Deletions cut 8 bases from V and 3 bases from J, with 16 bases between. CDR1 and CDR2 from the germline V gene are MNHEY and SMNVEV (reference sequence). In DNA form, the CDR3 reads TGTGCCAGCGCCGGGGGGGGGCTTGACACTGAAGCTTTCTTT. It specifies CASAGGGLDTEAFF.

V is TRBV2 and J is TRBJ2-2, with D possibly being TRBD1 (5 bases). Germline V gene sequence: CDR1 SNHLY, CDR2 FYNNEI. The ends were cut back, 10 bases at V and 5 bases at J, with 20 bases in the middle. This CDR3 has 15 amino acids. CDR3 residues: CATGLLQGRTGELFF. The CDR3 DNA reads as TGTGCCACCGGATTATTGCAGGGAAGAACCGGGGAGCTGTTTTTT. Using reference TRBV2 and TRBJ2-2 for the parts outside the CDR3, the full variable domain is EPEVTQTPSHQVTQMGQEVILRCVPISNHLYFYWYRQILGQKVEFLVSFYNNEISEKSEIFDDQFSVERPDGSNFTLKIRSTKLEDSAMYFCATGLLQGRTGELFFGEGSRLTVL.

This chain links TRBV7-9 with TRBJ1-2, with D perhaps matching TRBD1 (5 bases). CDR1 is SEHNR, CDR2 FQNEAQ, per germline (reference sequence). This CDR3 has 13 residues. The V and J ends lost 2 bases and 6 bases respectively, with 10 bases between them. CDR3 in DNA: TGTGCCAGCAGCTTAAGCACAGGTGATGGCTACACCTTC. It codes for CASSLSTGDGYTF.

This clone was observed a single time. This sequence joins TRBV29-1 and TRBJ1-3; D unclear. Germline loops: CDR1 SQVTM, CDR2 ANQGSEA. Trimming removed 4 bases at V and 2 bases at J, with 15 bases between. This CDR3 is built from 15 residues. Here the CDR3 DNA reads TGCAGCGTTGCGGAATTAAGGGCAGCTGGAAACACCATATATTTT. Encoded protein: CSVAELRAAGNTIYF.

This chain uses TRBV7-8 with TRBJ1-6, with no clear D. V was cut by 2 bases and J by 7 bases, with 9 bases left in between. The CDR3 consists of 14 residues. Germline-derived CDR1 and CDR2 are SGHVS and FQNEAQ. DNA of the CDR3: TGTGCCAGCAGCTTATTCTCCAGGAATTCACCCCTCCACTTT. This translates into CASSLFSRNSPLHF.

The CDR3 DNA sequence: TGCGCCAGCAGCCAAGAAGGGCCCCAGGTAGAAGCTTTCTTT. Amino acids: CASSQEGPQVEAFF. The J gene is TRBJ1-1, the V gene TRBV4-1; D is ambiguous. Between the trimmed V and J ends, which lost 0 bases and 8 bases, there was a span of 13 bases. The CDR3 consists of 14 residues. The germline V gene encodes CDR1 MGHRA and CDR2 YSYEKL.

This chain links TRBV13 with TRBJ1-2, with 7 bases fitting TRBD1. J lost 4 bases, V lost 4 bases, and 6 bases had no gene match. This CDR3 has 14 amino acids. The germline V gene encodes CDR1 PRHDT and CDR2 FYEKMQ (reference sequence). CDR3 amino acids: CASSSQDRVYGYTF. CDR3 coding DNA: TGTGCCAGCAGCTCCCAAGACAGGGTCTATGGCTACACCTTC.

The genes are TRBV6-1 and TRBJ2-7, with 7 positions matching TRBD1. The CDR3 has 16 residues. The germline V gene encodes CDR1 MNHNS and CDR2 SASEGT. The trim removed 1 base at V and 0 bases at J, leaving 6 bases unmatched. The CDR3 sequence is CASSEDWAGGSYEQYF. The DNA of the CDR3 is TGTGCCAGCAGTGAAGACTGGGCAGGGGGCTCCTACGAGCAGTACTTC.

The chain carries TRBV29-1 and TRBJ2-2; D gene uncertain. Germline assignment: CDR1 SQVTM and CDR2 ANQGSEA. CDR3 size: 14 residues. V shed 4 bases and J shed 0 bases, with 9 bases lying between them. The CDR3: CSVGEISNTGELFF. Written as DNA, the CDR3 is TGCAGCGTTGGTGAGATTTCGAACACCGGGGAGCTGTTTTTT.

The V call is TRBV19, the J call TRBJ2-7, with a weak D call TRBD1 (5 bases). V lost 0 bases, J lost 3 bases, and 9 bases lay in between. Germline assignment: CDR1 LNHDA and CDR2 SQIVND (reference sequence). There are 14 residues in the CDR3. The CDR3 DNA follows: TGTGCCAGTAGTATAGATCCAGGGCGCTACGAGCAGTACTTC. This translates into CASSIDPGRYEQYF.

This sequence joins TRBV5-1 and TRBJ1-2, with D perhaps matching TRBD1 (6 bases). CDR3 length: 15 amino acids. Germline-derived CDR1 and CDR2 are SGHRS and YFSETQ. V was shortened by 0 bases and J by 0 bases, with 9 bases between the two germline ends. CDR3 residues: CASSLEGGPNYGYTF. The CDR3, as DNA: TGCGCCAGCAGCTTGGAGGGGGGGCCTAACTATGGCTACACCTTC.

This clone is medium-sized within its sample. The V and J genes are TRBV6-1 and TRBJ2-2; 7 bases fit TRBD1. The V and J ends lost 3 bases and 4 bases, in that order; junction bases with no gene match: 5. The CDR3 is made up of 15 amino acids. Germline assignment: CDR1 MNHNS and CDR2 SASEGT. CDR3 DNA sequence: TGTGCCAGCAGTGAGGCGACAGGGAGCACCGGGGAGCTGTTTTTT. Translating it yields CASSEATGSTGELFF.

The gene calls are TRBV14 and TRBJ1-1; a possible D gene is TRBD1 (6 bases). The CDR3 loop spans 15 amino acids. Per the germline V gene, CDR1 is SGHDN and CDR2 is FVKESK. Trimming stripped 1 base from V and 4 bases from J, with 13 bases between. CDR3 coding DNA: TGTGCCAGCAGCCAAGTAGGGGGGTTGGCCACTGAAGCTTTCTTT. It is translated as CASSQVGGLATEAFF.